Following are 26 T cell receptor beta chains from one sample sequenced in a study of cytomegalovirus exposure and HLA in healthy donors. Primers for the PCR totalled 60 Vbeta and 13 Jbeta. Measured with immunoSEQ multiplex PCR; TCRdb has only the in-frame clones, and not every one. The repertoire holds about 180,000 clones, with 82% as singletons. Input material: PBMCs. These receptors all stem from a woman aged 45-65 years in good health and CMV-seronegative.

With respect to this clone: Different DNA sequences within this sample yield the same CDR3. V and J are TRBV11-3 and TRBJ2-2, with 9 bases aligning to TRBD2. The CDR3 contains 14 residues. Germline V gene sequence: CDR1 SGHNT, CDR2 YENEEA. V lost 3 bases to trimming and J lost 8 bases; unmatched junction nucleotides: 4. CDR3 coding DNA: TGTGCCAGCAGCTTTCGTCTAGCGGGGGGGGAGCTGTTTTTT. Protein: CASSFRLAGGELFF.

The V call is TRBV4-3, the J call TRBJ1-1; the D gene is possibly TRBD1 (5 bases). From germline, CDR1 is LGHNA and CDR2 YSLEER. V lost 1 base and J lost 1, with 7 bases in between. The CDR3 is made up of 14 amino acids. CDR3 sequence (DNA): TGCGCCAGCAGCCAAGCAAGGGGGAACACTGAAGCTTTCTTT. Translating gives CASSQARGNTEAFF.

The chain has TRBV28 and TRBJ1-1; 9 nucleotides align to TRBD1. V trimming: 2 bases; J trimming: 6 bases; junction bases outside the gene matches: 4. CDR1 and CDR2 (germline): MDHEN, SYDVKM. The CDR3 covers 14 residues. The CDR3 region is CASSLSRDRAEAFF. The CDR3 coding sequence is TGTGCCAGCAGTTTAAGCAGGGACAGGGCTGAAGCTTTCTTT.

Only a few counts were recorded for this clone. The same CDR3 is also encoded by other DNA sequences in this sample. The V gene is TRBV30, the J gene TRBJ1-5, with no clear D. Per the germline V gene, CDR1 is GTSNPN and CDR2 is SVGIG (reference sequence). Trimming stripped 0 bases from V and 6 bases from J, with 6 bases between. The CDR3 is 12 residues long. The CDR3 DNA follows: TGTGCCTGGAGTGTACGGGGTCAGCCCCAGCATTTT. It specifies CAWSVRGQPQHF.

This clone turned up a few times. In DNA, the CDR3 is TGTGCCAGCAGTGACCCAAGACAGGGAGAGCAGTACTTC. This sequence encodes CASSDPRQGEQYF. This chain connects TRBV6-1 to TRBJ2-7, with 7 bases aligning to TRBD1. V trimming: 3 bases; J trimming: 7 bases; junction bases outside the gene matches: 6. The length of the CDR3 is 13 residues. Germline-derived CDR1 and CDR2 are MNHNS and SASEGT.

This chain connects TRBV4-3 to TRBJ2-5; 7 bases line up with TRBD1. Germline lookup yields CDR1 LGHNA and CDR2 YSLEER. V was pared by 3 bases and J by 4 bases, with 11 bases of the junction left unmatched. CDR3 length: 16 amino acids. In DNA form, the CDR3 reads TGCGCCAGCAGCCAGAACCCGAGGGGGCGTGGAGAGACCCAGTACTTC. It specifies CASSQNPRGRGETQYF.

CDR3 sequence reads: CASSLGTGSVYEQYF. The CDR3 coding sequence is TGTGCCAGCAGCTTAGGGACAGGGTCAGTCTACGAGCAGTACTTC. This rearrangement joins TRBV7-8 to TRBJ2-7; 8 positions agree with TRBD1. From germline, CDR1 is SGHVS and CDR2 FQNEAQ. V was pared by 1 base and J by 3 bases, with 5 bases of the junction left unmatched. The CDR3 sequence is 15 residues long.

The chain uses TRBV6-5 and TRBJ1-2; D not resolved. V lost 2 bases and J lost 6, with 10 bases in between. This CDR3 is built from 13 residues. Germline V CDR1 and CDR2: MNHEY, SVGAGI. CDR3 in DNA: TGTGCCAGCAGTTACACGGGGTTAGATGGCTACACCTTC. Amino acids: CASSYTGLDGYTF.

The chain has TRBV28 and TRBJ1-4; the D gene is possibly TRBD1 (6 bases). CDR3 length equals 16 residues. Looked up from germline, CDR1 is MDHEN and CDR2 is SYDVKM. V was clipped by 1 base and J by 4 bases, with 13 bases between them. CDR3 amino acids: CASSLLRQGINEKLFF. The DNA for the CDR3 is TGTGCCAGCAGTTTATTAAGGCAGGGGATTAATGAAAAACTGTTTTTT.

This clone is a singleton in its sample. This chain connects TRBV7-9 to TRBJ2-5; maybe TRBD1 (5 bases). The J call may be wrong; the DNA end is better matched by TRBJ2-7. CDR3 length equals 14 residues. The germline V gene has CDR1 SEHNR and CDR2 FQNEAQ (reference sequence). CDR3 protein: CASSQQGFTYEQYF. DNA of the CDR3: TGTGCCAGCAGCCAGCAGGGATTTACCTACGAGCAGTACTTC.

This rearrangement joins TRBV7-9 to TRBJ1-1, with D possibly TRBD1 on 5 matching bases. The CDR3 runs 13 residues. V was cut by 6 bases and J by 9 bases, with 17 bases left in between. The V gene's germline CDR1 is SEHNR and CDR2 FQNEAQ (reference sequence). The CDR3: CASSSRDLDQAFF. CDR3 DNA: TGTGCCAGCAGTTCCAGGGACTTGGATCAAGCTTTCTTT.

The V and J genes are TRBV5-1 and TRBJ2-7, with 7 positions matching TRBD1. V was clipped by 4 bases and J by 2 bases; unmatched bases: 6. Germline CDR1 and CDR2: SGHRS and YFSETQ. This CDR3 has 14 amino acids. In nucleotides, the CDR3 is TGCGCCAGCAGCCCTACGACAGGGACCTACGAGCAGTACTTC. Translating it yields CASSPTTGTYEQYF.

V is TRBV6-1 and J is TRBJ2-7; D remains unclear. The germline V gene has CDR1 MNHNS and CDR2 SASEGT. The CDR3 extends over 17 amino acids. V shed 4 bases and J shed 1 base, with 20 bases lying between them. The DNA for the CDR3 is TGTGCCAGCAGTGCCACTCAAGGCCGCGGCCATTCCTACGAGCAGTACTTC. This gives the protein CASSATQGRGHSYEQYF.

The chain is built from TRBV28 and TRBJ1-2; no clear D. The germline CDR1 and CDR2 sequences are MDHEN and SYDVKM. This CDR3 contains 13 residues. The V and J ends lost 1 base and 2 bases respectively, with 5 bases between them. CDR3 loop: CASSLLENYGYTF. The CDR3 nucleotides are TGTGCCAGCAGTTTATTGGAGAACTATGGCTACACCTTC.

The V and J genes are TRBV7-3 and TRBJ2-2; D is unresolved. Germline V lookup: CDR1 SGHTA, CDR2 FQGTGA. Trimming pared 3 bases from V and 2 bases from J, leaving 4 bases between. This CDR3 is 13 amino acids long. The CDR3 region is CASSLGNTGELFF. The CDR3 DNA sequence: TGTGCCAGCAGCTTGGGCAACACCGGGGAGCTGTTTTTT.

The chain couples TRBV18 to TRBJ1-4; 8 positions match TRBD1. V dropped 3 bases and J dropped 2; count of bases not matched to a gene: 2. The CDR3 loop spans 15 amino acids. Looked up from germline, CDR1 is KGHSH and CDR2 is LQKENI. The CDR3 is CASSPTGGTNEKLFF. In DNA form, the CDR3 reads TGTGCCAGCTCACCCACAGGGGGGACTAATGAAAAACTGTTTTTT.

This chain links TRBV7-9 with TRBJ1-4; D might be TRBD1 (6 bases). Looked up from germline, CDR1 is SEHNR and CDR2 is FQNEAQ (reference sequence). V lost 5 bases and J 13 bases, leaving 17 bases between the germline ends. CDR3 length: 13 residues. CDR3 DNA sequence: TGTGCCAGCAGCCTACAGGGAACGGAAGGACTGTTTTTT. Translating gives CASSLQGTEGLFF. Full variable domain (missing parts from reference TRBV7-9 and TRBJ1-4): DTGVSQNPRHKITKRGQNVTFRCDPISEHNRLYWYRQTLGQGPEFLTYFQNEAQLEKSRLLSDRFSAERPKGSFSTLEIQRTEQGDSAMYLCASSLQGTEGLFFGSGTQLSVL.

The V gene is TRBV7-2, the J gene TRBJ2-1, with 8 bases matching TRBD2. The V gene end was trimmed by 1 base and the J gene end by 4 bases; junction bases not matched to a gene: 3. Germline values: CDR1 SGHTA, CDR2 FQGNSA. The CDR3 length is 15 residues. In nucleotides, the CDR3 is TGTGCCAGCAGCTTAGTTGCGGGGGGATACAATGAGCAGTTCTTC. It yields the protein CASSLVAGGYNEQFF.

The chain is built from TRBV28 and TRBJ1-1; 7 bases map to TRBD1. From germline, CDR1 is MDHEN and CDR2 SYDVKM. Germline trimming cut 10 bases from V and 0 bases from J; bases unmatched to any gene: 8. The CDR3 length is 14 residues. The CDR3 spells CATQPTGLNTEAFF. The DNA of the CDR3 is TGTGCCACCCAGCCGACAGGGCTGAACACTGAAGCTTTCTTT.

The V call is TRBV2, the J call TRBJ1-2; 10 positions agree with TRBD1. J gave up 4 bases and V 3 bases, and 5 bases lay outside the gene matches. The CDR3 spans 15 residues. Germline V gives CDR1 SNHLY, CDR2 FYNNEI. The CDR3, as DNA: TGTGCCAGCAGTGAGGGGACAGGGGTTAGCTATGGCTACACCTTC. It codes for CASSEGTGVSYGYTF.

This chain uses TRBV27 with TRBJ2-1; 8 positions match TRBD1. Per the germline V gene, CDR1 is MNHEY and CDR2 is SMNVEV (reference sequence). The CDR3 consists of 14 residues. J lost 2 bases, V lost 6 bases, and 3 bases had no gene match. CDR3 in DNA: TGTGCCAGCAGGAGGGGACAGGCCTACAATGAGCAGTTCTTC. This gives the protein CASRRGQAYNEQFF.

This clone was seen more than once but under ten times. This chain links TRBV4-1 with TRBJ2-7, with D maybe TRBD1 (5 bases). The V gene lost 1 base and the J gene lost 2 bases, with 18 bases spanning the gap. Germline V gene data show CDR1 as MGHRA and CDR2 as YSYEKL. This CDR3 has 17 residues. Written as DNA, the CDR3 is TGCGCCAGCAGCCAAGCCGCTGACAGATCTCACGCCTACGAGCAGTACTTC. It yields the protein CASSQAADRSHAYEQYF.

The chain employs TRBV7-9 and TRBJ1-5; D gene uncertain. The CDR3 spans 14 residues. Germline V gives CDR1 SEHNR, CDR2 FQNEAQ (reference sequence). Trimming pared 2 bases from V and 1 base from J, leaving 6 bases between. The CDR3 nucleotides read TGTGCCAGCAGCTTACAGTCGAGCAATCAGCCCCAGCATTTT. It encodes CASSLQSSNQPQHF.

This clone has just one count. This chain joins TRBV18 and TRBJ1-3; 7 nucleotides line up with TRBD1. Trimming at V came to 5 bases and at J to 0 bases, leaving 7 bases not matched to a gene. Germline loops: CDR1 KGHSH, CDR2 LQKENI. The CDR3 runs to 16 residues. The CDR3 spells CASSTTGANSGNTIYF. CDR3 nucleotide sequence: TGTGCCAGCTCAACCACAGGGGCCAACTCTGGAAACACCATATATTTT.

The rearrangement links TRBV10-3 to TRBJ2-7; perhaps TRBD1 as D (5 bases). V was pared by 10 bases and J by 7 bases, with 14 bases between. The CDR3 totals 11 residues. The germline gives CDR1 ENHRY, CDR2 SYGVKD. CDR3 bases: TGTGCCACCCGACGCAGGGATGAGCAGTACTTC. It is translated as CATRRRDEQYF.

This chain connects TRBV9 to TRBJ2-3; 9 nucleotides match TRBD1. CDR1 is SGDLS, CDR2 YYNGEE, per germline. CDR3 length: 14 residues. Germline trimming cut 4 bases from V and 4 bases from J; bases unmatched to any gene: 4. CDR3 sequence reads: CASSTQGASDTQYF. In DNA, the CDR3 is TGTGCCAGCAGCACACAGGGGGCCTCAGATACGCAGTATTTT.